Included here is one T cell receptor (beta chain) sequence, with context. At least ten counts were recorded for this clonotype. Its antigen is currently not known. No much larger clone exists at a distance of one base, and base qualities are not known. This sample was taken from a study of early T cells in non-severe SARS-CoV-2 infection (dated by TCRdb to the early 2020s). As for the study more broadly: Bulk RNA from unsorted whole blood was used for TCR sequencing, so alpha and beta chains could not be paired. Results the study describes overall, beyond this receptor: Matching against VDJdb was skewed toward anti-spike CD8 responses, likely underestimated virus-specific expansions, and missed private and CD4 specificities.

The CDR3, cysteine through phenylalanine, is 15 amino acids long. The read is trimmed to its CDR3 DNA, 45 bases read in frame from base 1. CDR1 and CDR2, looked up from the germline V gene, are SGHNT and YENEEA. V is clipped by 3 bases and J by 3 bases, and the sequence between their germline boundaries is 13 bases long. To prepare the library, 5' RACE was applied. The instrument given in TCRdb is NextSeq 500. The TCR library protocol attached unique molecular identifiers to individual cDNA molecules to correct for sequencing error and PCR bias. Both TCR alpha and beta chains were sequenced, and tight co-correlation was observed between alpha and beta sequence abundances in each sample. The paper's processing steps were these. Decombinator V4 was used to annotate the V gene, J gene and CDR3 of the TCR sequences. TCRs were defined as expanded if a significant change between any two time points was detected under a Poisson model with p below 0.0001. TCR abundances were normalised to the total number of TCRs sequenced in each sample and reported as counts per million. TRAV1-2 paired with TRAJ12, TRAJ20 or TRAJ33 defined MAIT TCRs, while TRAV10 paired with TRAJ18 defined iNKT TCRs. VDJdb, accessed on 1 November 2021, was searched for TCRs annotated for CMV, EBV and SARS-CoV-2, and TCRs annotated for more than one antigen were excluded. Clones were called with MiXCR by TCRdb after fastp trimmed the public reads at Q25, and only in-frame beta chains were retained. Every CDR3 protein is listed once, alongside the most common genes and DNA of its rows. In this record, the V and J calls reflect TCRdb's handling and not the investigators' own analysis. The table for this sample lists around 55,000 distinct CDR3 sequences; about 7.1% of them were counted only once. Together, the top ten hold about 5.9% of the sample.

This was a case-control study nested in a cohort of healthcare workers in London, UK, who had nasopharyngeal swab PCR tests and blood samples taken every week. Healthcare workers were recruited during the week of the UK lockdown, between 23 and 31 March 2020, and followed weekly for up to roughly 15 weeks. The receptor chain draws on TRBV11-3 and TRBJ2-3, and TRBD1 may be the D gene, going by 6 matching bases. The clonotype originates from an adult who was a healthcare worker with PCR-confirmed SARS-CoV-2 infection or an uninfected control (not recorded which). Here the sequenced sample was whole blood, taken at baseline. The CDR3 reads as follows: CASSLGAGETDTQYF. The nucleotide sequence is TGTGCCAGCAGCTTGGGGGCAGGGGAGACAGATACGCAGTATTTT.